This paragraph reports one T cell receptor (beta chain). The antigen is not known. The protocol was immunoSEQ multiplex PCR, while the TCRdb copy is restricted to in-frame clones and leaves out a portion. The table has 160,000 or so clones, less than 95% seen once. The data belong to a study of T cell responses to AZD1222 COVID-19 vaccine. Study information: Second-dose intervals near 4 or 12 weeks were combined. General study points: Just a handful of AZD1222 recipients tested seropositive at baseline. Clonal diversity was possibly underestimated, and white British individuals and females predominated among donors. Nearly half of spike-specific TCRs reportedly target unmutated variant regions.

V was pared by 1 base and J by 2 bases, with 12 bases between. The V gene's germline CDR1 is LGHDT and CDR2 YNNKEL (reference sequence). The CDR3 spans 15 residues. The TCR was taken from an adult in good health. This rearrangement joins TRBV3-1 (or the pseudogene TRBV3-2) to TRBJ2-7; no clear D. The input for sequencing was peripheral blood, taken on day 0 of AZD1222 vaccination. CDR3 bases: TGTGCCAGCAGCCAAGGTACATCAGTGGCCTACGAGCAGTACTTC. This sequence encodes CASSQGTSVAYEQYF.